Listed below are T cell receptor beta chains from one sample, sequenced in a study of T cells in Graves' hyperthyroidism and ophthalmopathy. TCRdb re-called the multiplex PCR reads with MiXCR, one entry per CDR3 protein. The sample contains 500,000 to 600,000 distinct CDR3 sequences, 20% of which appear only once. Sequenced: blood. The receptors derive from a man aged 40-50 years with Graves' ophthalmopathy. CDR3s include the opening cysteine and the closing phenylalanine or tryptophan.

cdr3_aa	v_call	j_call
CASSTWTGRTEAFF	TRBV28	TRBJ1-1
CASSHLQIGVETQYF	TRBV14	TRBJ2-5
CASSSSGGRVHEQYF	TRBV28	TRBJ2-7
CASSSGARQPQHF	TRBV7-2	TRBJ1-5
CSASMYGTRQETQYF	TRBV20-1	TRBJ2-5
CSVGGTANSPLHF	TRBV29-1	TRBJ1-6
CSVQRNSMNTEAFF	TRBV29-1	TRBJ1-1
CASSEGEGYTF	TRBV10-2	TRBJ1-2
CSALEPRLAGLTDTQYF	TRBV20-1	TRBJ2-3
CASSGQDQETQYF	TRBV19	TRBJ2-5
CSGRGGADEQYF	TRBV20-1	TRBJ2-7
CASSPRTQADTQYF	TRBV7-2	TRBJ2-3
CASSLERGRYEQYF	TRBV5-5	TRBJ2-7
CASSVATGAGGSQETQYF	TRBV9	TRBJ2-5
CSARGVAEQYF	TRBV20-1	TRBJ2-7
CASSYSRQGNEQFF	TRBV6-5	TRBJ2-1
CASSLGSFGGYTF	TRBV5-1	TRBJ1-2
CASYRQGANIQYF	TRBV28	TRBJ2-4
CASSQMDQNEKLFF	TRBV4-3	TRBJ1-4
CASSLLADSQQTQYF	TRBV18	TRBJ2-5
CASSRLGTSGLDTDTQYF	TRBV5-1	TRBJ2-3
CAWDAGTGVSYEQYF	TRBV30	TRBJ2-7
CASSAGTGGRYNSPLHF	TRBV25-1	TRBJ1-6
CASRWPGVGYTF	TRBV6-1	TRBJ1-2
CASSPTLTVVIQYF	TRBV28	TRBJ2-4
CASSARRSSYEQYF	TRBV7-6	TRBJ2-7
CASSLASGNSRGYTF	TRBV5-1	TRBJ1-2
CSARTSGIHTQYF	TRBV20-1	TRBJ2-3
CASSQDRRGLNSPLHF	TRBV4-1	TRBJ1-6
CASSSPELHTGELFF	TRBV28	TRBJ2-2
CASTADYSNQPQHF	TRBV12-3/TRBV12-4	TRBJ1-5
CASSSLSGGDYGYTF	TRBV7-8	TRBJ1-2
CASSESSGTNIQYF	TRBV19	TRBJ2-4
CSARVPSGTSGGISDTQYF	TRBV20-1	TRBJ2-3
CASSQDEGARGNTIYF	TRBV3-1	TRBJ1-3
CASSWGDSFGVSYEQYF	TRBV5-5	TRBJ2-7
CSARDSSGGAYEQYF	TRBV20-1	TRBJ2-7
CASSQDSGRDYEQYF	TRBV16	TRBJ2-7
CASSYLGTPYGYTF	TRBV7-2	TRBJ1-2
CASSSLDSYEQYF	TRBV11-3	TRBJ2-7
CSASVPKRDDEQYF	TRBV20-1	TRBJ2-7
CASSPGLAGSEQYF	TRBV3-1	TRBJ2-7
CASRTADNYGYTF	TRBV6-1	TRBJ1-2
CAISDSTSGRYEQYF	TRBV10-3	TRBJ2-7
CASSPGGASGRGEQYF	TRBV7-2	TRBJ2-7
CASSQERRLAQETQYF	TRBV3-1	TRBJ2-5
CASSLAGRPSNEQFF	TRBV28	TRBJ2-1
CAVLGSRGAFYEQYF	TRBV10-3	TRBJ2-7
CASGREETQYF	TRBV2	TRBJ2-5
CASTLRVHYGYTF	TRBV12-3/TRBV12-4	TRBJ1-2
CAWSRGNGNTIYF	TRBV30	TRBJ1-3
CASSLSTGFWETQYF	TRBV19	TRBJ2-5
CASSFYTSGTHNEQFF	TRBV28	TRBJ2-1
CARLPGQLMNTEAFF	TRBV19	TRBJ1-1
CSVDVYNTGELFF	TRBV29-1	TRBJ2-2
CSARYTARYYGYTF	TRBV20-1	TRBJ1-2